This T cell receptor beta chain was recorded in a study of Ad26.COV2.S vaccination and SARS-CoV-2 variants listed by TCRdb under 2021. In the study overall: Donors in the vaccine arm were drawn from COV1001, a phase I-IIa trial of Ad26.COV2.S in healthy adults that was multicentre, randomized, double-blind and placebo-controlled. Ad26.COV2.S was administered intramuscularly at 5 x 10^10 or 1 x 10^11 viral particles, either as a single shot or as two shots given 56 days apart. Sequencing of the TCRbeta repertoire served to evaluate the specificity and breadth of SARS-CoV-2-reactive T cell receptors following Ad26.COV2.S vaccination. The TCR-sequenced set comprised approximately 30 samples: around 20 Ad26.COV2.S vaccine recipients, 5 placebo recipients and 8 SARS-CoV-2 convalescent individuals. Trial participants were randomized into five groups of five, in which low-dose or high-dose Ad26.COV2.S was given once or twice, or placebo was given on both occasions. Investigators remained blinded to trial group allocation during experiments and outcome assessment.

What the authors observed across the whole study: The authors noted that the TCR breadth and depth analyses may have underestimated total T cell responses. Comparable non-spike TCR breadth was observed between vaccine and placebo recipients, consistent with only spike being contained in the vaccine. Substantial breadth of spike-specific CD8+ and CD4+ T cell responses was reported after vaccination. Spike-specific TCR breadth was higher in Ad26.COV2.S recipients than in placebo recipients (P = 0.0014). The study was not powered for comparison of responses between vaccine doses or regimens.

This clone was counted once. Its antigen is still unknown. Nothing much larger sits one base from this clone, and base qualities are not available. The junction shows trimming of 2 bases on V and 9 bases on J, plus 17 bases between the germline ends. For CDR1 and CDR2, the germline V gene lists MDHEN and SYDVKM. There are 15 amino acids in the CDR3, from cysteine to phenylalanine inclusive. The retained sequence is limited to the CDR3, 45 bases, with the frame set at the first base. The treatment or condition label on this specimen signifies: roughly 18 received Ad26.COV2.S at low or high dose, single or two shots; 5 received placebo; per-sample allocation not given. Repertoires of vaccine and placebo recipients were sequenced from samples collected on day 63 after the first injection. Between 29 July and 7 August 2020, Cohort 1b enrolled some 25 adults aged 18-55 years at one site in Boston, USA. Ad26.COV2.S was a replication-incompetent adenovirus type 26 vector that expressed a prefusion-stabilized SARS-CoV-2 spike protein derived from the original Wuhan strain.

The immunoSEQ Assay was the method used to sequence TCRbeta CDR3 regions. After extraction, genomic DNA underwent amplification by bias-controlled multiplex PCR, followed by high-throughput sequencing. As for how the authors treated the data: To quantify the absolute abundance of each unique TCRbeta CDR3 region, sequences were collapsed and filtered. T cell fraction was estimated by normalizing TCRbeta template counts to usable DNA, which was measured by amplifying reference genes present in all nucleated cells. Repertoire TCRs were annotated as SARS-CoV-2-specific by exact matching of V gene, CDR3 amino acid sequence and J gene to a known reactive TCR set. The reference SARS-CoV-2 TCR set came from MIRA and was filtered for enrichment in COVID-19-positive ImmuneCODE repertoires, removing public or cross-reactive TCRs. Drawing on the MIRA antigens, annotated TCRs were analysed further at the level of specific ORF or position within ORF. Depth was the summed frequency of annotated unique rearrangements, while breadth was defined as annotated unique rearrangements over total unique productive rearrangements. Two-sided Wilcoxon rank-sum tests were applied when comparing TCR breadth between groups. TCRdb re-hosts the immuneACCESS table, in-frame sequences only. Its copies lack some clones; in the studies checked, an unresolved V gene accounts for under half of them, and the cause for the rest is not known. The D gene and trimming were derived from the DNA, and the V and J assignments and clone size from that table. The sample profile shows some 450,000 clones; roughly 88% of them were found once. In total, the top ten clones hold roughly 3.9% of the sample.

The receptor was isolated from a person aged 18 to 65 who received the Ad26.COV2.S COVID-19 vaccine or a placebo. Sequences were derived from peripheral blood, sampled in a trial of Ad26.COV2.S vaccine versus placebo. The chain is encoded by TRBV28 joined to TRBJ1-3, with no D gene named confidently. DNA sequence: TGTGCCAGCAGTTTAAACAGAGCCCTGGAGGGCACCATATATTTT. Its protein is CASSLNRALEGTIYF.